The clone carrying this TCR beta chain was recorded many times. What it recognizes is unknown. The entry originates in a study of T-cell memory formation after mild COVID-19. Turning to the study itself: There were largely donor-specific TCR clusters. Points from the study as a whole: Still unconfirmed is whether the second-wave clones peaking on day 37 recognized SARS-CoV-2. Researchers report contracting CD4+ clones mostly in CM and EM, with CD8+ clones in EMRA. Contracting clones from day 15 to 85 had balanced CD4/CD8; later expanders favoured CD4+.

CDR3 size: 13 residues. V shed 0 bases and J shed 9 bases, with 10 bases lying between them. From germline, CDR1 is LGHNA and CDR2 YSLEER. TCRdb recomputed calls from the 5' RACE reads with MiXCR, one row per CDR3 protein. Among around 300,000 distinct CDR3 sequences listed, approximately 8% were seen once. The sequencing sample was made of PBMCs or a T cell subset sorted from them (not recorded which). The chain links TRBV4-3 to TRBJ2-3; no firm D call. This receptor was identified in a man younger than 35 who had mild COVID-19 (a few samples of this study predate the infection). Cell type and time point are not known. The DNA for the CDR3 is TGCGCCAGCAGCCAAGACCGGCAGGCCACGCAGTATTTT. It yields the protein CASSQDRQATQYF.